The 10 T cell receptor beta chains below were found in one sample sequenced in a study of human T cells and chemical hapten exposure. In TCRdb, the RACE reads were re-called with MiXCR into one record per CDR3 protein. The table has about 360,000 distinct CDR3 sequences, approximately 5.1% seen once. Time point meaning: patch test 1, 2 weeks after DPC sensitization. Documented treatment: therapeutic diphenylcyclopropenone sensitization with weekly scalp DPC. Sequenced material: whole blood, taken in connection with sensitization to the hapten diphenylcyclopropenone (DPC). The source of these receptors is a woman between 50 and 59 years old with alopecia areata. Some clones in this sample may be carry-over from other donors' samples.

The gene calls are TRBV28 and TRBJ1-1; D ambiguous. The V and J ends lost 2 bases and 3 bases respectively, with 16 bases between them. Germline V gives CDR1 MDHEN, CDR2 SYDVKM. The CDR3 is made up of 16 amino acids. In nucleotides, the CDR3 is TGTGCCAGCAGTTTACCGCTCAGGAGATATGACACTGAAGCTTTCTTT. Protein product: CASSLPLRRYDTEAFF.

This clonotype appeared many times. This sequence joins TRBV28 and TRBJ2-7; tentatively, D is TRBD1 (6 bases). CDR3 length equals 11 residues. Looked up from germline, CDR1 is MDHEN and CDR2 is SYDVKM. V gave up 8 bases and J gave up 1 base, with 6 bases separating them. CDR3 sequence (DNA): TGTGCCAGCGACAGGTCCTACGAGCAGTACTTC. This sequence encodes CASDRSYEQYF.

This chain uses TRBV7-8 with TRBJ1-1; D possibly corresponds to TRBD1 (6 bases). Germline V gives CDR1 SGHVS, CDR2 FQNEAQ. V lost 6 bases, J lost 0 bases, and 20 bases lay in between. This CDR3 comprises 17 residues. The CDR3 protein is CASREGVLQGMNTEAFF. DNA for the CDR3: TGTGCCAGCAGAGAGGGGGTATTACAGGGAATGAACACTGAAGCTTTCTTT. The full variable domain, with the rest looked up from reference TRBV7-8 and TRBJ1-1, is GAGVSQSPRYKVAKRGQDVALRCDPISGHVSLFWYQQALGQGPEFLTYFQNEAQLDKSGLPSDRFFAERPEGSVSTLKIQRTQQEDSAVYLCASREGVLQGMNTEAFFGQGTRLTVV.

The V call is TRBV12-3 or TRBV12-4, the J call TRBJ1-1; D not certain. Trimming removed 0 bases from V and 3 bases from J, with 8 bases in between. The CDR3 has 14 amino acids. CDR3 nucleotides: TGTGCCAGCAGTTTAGCGTTGAGGGACACTGAAGCTTTCTTT. Translated: CASSLALRDTEAFF.

This clonotype was found many times. V and J are TRBV11-2 and TRBJ2-7, with 11 bases aligning to TRBD1. The CDR3 runs to 14 residues. Trimming removed 5 bases from V and 4 bases from J; junction bases left unmatched: 4. Germline CDR1 and CDR2: SGHAT and FQNNGV. The CDR3 nucleotides are TGTGCCAGCAGCCAAGGACAGGGGGCTTACGAGCAGTACTTC. Protein product: CASSQGQGAYEQYF.

This clonotype was recorded a few times. The chain uses TRBV12-5 and TRBJ1-3; no clear D gene. The ends were cut back, 5 bases at V and 1 base at J, with 6 bases in the middle. The length of the CDR3 is 13 residues. CDR1 is LGHNT, CDR2 FRNRAP, per germline. Here the CDR3 reads CASGPGSGNTIYF. For the CDR3, the DNA is TGTGCTAGTGGTCCCGGTTCTGGAAACACCATATATTTT. Complete variable domain (other parts from reference TRBV12-5 and TRBJ1-3): DARVTQTPRHKVTEMGQEVTMRCQPILGHNTVFWYRQTMMQGLELLAYFRNRAPLDDSGMPKDRFSAEMPDATLATLKIQPSEPRDSAVYFCASGPGSGNTIYFGEGSWLTVV.

The chain is built from TRBV7-2 and TRBJ2-4, with D uncertain. V was shortened by 0 bases and J by 2 bases, with 5 bases between the two germline ends. The CDR3 extends over 14 amino acids. The germline CDR1 and CDR2 sequences are SGHTA and FQGNSA. The DNA of the CDR3 is TGTGCCAGCAGCTTAGCAGGGTCCAAAAACATTCAGTACTTC. This encodes CASSLAGSKNIQYF. Full variable domain (missing parts from reference TRBV7-2 and TRBJ2-4): GAGVSQSPSNKVTEKGKDVELRCDPISGHTALYWYRQSLGQGLEFLIYFQGNSAPDKSGLPSDRFSAERTGGSVSTLTIQRTQQEDSAVYLCASSLAGSKNIQYFGAGTRLSVL.

This clonotype was observed many times. V and J are TRBV5-1 and TRBJ2-3; D may be TRBD2 (5 bases). This CDR3 has 14 amino acids. Germline CDR1 and CDR2: SGHRS and YFSETQ. The germline V and J ends were trimmed by 0 bases and 4 bases, with 9 bases remaining between them. The CDR3 coding sequence is TGCGCCAGCAGCTTGGTTGGGAGCGCAGATACGCAGTATTTT. Encoded protein: CASSLVGSADTQYF. Combining the CDR3 with reference TRBV5-1 and TRBJ2-3 gives the whole variable domain KAGVTQTPRYLIKTRGQQVTLSCSPISGHRSVSWYQQTPGQGLQFLFEYFSETQRNKGNFPGRFSGRQFSNSRSEMNVSTLELGDSALYLCASSLVGSADTQYFGPGTRLTVL.

This clonotype showed up just a few times. The rearrangement links TRBV20-1 to TRBJ1-1; TRBD1 might be the D (6 bases). Per the germline V gene, CDR1 is DFQATT and CDR2 is SNEGSKA (reference sequence). This CDR3 comprises 14 residues. Trimming cost V 1 base and J 5 bases, with 14 bases left between them. CDR3 coding DNA: TGCAGTGCTAGAGGGGGGGCGCTAGGGACTGAAGCTTTCTTT. It codes for CSARGGALGTEAFF.

This clonotype was observed at least ten times. This chain joins TRBV11-2 and TRBJ1-6, with a possible D match to TRBD1 (5 bases). The CDR3 sequence is 16 residues long. The germline V gene encodes CDR1 SGHAT and CDR2 FQNNGV. Trimming took 1 base from V and 12 from J, leaving 19 bases between them. Here the CDR3 reads CASSLVGGLDLLPLHF. The CDR3 DNA is TGTGCCAGCAGCTTAGTCGGGGGACTTGACTTATTACCCCTCCACTTT.